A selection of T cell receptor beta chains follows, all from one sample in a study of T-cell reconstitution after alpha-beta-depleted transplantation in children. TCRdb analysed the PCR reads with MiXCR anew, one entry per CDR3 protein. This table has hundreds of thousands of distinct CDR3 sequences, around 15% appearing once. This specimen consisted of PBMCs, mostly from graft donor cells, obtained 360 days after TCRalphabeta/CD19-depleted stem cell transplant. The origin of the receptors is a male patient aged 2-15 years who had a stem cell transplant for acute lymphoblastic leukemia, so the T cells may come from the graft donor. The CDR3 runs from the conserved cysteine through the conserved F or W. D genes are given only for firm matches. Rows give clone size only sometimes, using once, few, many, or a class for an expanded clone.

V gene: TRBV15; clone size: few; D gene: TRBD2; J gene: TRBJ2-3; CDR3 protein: CATSRDLPSGRGTDTQYF; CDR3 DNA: TGTGCCACCAGCAGAGATCTCCCTAGCGGGAGAGGCACAGATACGCAGTATTTT
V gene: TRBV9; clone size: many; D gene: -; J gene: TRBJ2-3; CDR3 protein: CASSEGGTDTQYF; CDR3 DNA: TGTGCCAGCAGCGAGGGGGGGACAGATACGCAGTATTTT
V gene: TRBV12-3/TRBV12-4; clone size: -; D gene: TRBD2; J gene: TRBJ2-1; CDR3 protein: CASTPLTGTSGHNEQFF; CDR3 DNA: TGTGCCAGCACCCCTCTGACCGGGACTAGCGGTCACAATGAGCAGTTCTTC
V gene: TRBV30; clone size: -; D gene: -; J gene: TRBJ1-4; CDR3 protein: CAWSVMGLREKLFF; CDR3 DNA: TGTGCCTGGAGTGTAATGGGGTTACGAGAAAAACTGTTTTTT
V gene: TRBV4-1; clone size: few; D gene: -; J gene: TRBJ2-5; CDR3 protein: CASSQGGRKETQYF; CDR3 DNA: TGCGCCAGCAGCCAAGGGGGGCGGAAAGAGACCCAGTACTTC
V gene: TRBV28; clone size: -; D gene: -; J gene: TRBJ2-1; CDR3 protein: CASSPLVAVSGLNNEQFF; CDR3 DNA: TGTGCCAGCAGCCCCCTTGTTGCAGTGTCGGGATTAAACAATGAGCAGTTCTTC
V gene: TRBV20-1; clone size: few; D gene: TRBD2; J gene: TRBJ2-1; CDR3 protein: CSAELAAAYNEQFF; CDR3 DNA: TGCAGTGCAGAACTAGCGGCCGCCTACAATGAGCAGTTCTTC
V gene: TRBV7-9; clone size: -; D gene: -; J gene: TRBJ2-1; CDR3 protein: CASRRLGVEQFF; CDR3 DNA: TGTGCCAGCAGGAGACTAGGCGTTGAGCAGTTCTTC
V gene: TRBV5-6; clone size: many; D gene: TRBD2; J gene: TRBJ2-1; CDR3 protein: CASSLIGAGGSYNEQFF; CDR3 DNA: TGTGCCAGCAGCTTGATAGGGGCGGGAGGGTCCTACAATGAGCAGTTCTTC
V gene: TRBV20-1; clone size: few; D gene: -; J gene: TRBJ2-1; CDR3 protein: CSARGSEYEQFF; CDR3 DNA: TGCAGTGCTAGAGGTAGCGAATATGAGCAGTTCTTC
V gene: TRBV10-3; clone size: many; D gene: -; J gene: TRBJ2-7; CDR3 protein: CAISAPDSSPYEQYF; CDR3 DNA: TGTGCCATCAGTGCCCCGGACAGCTCTCCCTACGAGCAGTACTTC
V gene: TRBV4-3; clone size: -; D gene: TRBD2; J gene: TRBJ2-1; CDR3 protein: CASSHEREGNEQFF; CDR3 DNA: TGCGCCAGCAGCCATGAGCGGGAGGGCAATGAGCAGTTCTTC
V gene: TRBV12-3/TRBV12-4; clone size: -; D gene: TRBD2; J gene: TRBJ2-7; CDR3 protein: CASSFGLAGASYEQYF; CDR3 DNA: TGTGCCAGCAGTTTTGGGCTAGCGGGAGCGTCCTACGAGCAGTACTTC
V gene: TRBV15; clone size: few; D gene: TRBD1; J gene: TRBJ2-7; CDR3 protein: CATSRGFGQGFHEQYF; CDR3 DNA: TGTGCCACCAGCAGAGGGTTCGGACAGGGGTTCCACGAGCAGTACTTC
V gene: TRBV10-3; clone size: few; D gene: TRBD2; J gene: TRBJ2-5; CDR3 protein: CATSGSEETQYF; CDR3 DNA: TGTGCCACCAGCGGGAGCGAAGAGACCCAGTACTTC
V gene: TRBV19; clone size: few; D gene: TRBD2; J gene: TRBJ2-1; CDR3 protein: CASSILRLAGGYNEQFF; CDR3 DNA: TGTGCCAGTAGTATCCTTCGACTAGCGGGAGGCTACAATGAGCAGTTCTTC
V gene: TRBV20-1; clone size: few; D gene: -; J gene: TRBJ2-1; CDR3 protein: CSAERGNEQFF; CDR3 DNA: TGCAGTGCAGAAAGGGGCAATGAGCAGTTCTTC
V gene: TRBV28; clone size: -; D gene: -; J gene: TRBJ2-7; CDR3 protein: CASSLEDYEQYF; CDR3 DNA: TGTGCCAGCAGTCTAGAGGACTACGAGCAGTACTTC
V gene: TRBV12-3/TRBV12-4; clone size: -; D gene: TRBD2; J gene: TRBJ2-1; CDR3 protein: CASSYSGSNEQFF; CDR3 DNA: TGTGCCAGCAGTTATAGCGGGAGCAATGAGCAGTTCTTC
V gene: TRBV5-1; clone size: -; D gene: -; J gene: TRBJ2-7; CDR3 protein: CASSLDRDGEQYF; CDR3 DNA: TGCGCCAGCAGCTTGGACAGGGACGGCGAGCAGTACTTC
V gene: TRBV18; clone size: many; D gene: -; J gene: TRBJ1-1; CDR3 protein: CASSPTDGNTEAFF; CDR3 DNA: TGTGCCAGCTCACCAACTGACGGGAACACTGAAGCTTTCTTT
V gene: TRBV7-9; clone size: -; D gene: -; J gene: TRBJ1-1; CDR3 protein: CASSLSQGGGEAFF; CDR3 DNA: TGTGCCAGCAGCTTAAGCCAGGGTGGGGGTGAAGCTTTCTTT
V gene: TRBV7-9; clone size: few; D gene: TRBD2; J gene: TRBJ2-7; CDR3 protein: CAIEVGGNKEQYF; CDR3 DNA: TGTGCCATCGAGGTGGGGGGGAATAAAGAGCAGTACTTC
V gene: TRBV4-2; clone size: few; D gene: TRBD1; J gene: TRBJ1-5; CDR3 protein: CASSQETGRHQPQHF; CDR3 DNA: TGTGCCAGCAGCCAGGAGACAGGGCGGCATCAGCCCCAGCATTTT
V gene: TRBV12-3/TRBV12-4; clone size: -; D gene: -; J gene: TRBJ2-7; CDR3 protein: CASSLQGLSSYEQYF; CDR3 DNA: TGTGCCAGCAGTTTGCAGGGCCTATCCAGCTACGAGCAGTACTTC
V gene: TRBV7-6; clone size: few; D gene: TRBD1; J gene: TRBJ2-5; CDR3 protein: CASSLPTWTGLTETQYF; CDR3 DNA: TGTGCCAGCAGCTTACCGACTTGGACAGGGCTAACAGAGACCCAGTACTTC
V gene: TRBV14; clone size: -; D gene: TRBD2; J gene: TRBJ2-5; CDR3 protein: CASSHRGVQETQYF; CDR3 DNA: TGTGCCAGCAGCCATCGGGGGGTACAAGAGACCCAGTACTTC
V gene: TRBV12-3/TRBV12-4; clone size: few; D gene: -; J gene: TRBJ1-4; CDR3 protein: CASSLAFSATNEKLFF; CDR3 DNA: TGTGCCAGCAGTTTAGCATTCAGCGCAACTAATGAAAAACTGTTTTTT
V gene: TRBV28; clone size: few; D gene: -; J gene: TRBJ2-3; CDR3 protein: CASSFFGPTDTQYF; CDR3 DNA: TGTGCCAGCAGTTTCTTTGGGCCGACAGATACGCAGTATTTT
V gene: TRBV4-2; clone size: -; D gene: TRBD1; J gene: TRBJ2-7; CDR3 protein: CASSQESRGLGEQYF; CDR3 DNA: TGTGCCAGCAGCCAAGAGTCCAGGGGGCTTGGTGAGCAGTACTTC
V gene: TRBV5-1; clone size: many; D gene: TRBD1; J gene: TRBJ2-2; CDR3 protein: CASSGDRVAWNGELFF; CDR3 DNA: TGCGCCAGCAGCGGGGACAGGGTGGCGTGGAACGGGGAGCTGTTTTTT
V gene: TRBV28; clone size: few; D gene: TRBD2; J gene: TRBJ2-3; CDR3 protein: CASSSRGPSGRAGTDTQYF; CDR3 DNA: TGTGCCAGCAGTTCCCGGGGCCCTAGCGGGAGGGCCGGCACAGATACGCAGTATTTT
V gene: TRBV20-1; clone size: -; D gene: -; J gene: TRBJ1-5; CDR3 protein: CSARKVGLAASNQPQHF; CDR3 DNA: TGCAGTGCTAGAAAGGTGGGCCTCGCAGCGTCTAATCAGCCCCAGCATTTT
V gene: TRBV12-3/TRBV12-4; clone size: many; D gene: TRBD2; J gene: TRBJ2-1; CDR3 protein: CASRPLAGAYNEQFF; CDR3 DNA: TGTGCCAGCAGACCCCTAGCGGGAGCCTACAATGAGCAGTTCTTC
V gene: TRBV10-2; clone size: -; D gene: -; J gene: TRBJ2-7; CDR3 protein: CASSEQRLSYEQYF; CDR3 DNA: TGCGCCAGCAGTGAGCAACGGTTGTCCTACGAGCAGTACTTC
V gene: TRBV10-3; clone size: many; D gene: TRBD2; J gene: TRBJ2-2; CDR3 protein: CATLPGLAGAGELFF; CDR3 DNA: TGTGCCACTCTTCCCGGACTAGCGGGAGCCGGGGAGCTGTTTTTT
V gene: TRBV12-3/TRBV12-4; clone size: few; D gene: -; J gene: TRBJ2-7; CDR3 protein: CASSLALGGVEQYF; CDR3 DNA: TGTGCCAGCAGTTTGGCGCTCGGGGGAGTCGAGCAGTACTTC
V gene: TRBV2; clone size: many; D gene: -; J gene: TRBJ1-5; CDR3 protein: CASSDPPSNQPQHF; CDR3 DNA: TGTGCCAGCAGTGACCCCCCCAGCAATCAGCCCCAGCATTTT
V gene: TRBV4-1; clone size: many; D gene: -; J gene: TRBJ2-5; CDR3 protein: CASSHPRQETQYF; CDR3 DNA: TGCGCCAGCAGCCACCCACGTCAAGAGACCCAGTACTTC
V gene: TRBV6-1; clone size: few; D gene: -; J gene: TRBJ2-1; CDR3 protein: CASSERGGNFYNEQFF; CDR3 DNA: TGTGCCAGCAGTGAAAGGGGGGGAAACTTCTACAATGAGCAGTTCTTC
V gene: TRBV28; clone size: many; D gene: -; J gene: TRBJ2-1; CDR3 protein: CASRSLLGEQFF; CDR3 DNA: TGTGCCAGCAGGTCATTACTAGGAGAGCAGTTCTTC
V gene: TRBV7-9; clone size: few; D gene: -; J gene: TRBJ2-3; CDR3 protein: CASSLSLKGTDTQYF; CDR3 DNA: TGTGCCAGCAGCTTAAGCTTGAAAGGCACAGATACGCAGTATTTT
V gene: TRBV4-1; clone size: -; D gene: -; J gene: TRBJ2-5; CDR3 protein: CASSQVPSGETQYF; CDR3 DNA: TGCGCCAGCAGCCAAGTGCCCTCGGGGGAGACCCAGTACTTC
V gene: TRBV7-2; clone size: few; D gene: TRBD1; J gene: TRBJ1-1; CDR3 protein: CASSLASYSVKAGGTEAFF; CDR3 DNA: TGTGCCAGCAGCTTAGCGTCTTACAGTGTGAAGGCAGGGGGCACTGAAGCTTTCTTT
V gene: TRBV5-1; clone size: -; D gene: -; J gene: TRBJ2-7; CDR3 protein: CASSSASDYEQYF; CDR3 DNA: TGCGCCAGCAGTTCGGCCAGCGACTACGAGCAGTACTTC
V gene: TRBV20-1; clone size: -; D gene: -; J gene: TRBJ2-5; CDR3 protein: CSARDPGSAYQETQYF; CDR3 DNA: TGCAGTGCTAGAGATCCCGGGAGTGCCTACCAAGAGACCCAGTACTTC
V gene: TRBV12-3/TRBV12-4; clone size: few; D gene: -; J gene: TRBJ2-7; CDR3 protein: CASGLGGYYEQYF; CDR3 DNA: TGTGCCAGTGGCCTGGGCGGTTACTACGAGCAGTACTTC
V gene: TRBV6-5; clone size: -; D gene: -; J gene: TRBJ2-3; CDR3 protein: CASSYSSRTPDTQYF; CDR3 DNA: TGTGCCAGCAGTTACTCGAGCAGGACGCCAGATACGCAGTATTTT